Listed below are T cell receptor beta chains from one sample, sequenced in a study of shared clonotypes between healthy human individuals. The method was immunoSEQ multiplex PCR; TCRdb's version includes in-frame clones alone and lacks a portion of them. The sample yields 2 million to 2.5 million clones, around 93% seen once. The specimen was naive CD4+ T cells from PBMCs. The receptors stem from a man younger than 35 in good health. Some clones in this sample may be carry-over from other donors' samples. CDR3s include the opening cysteine and the closing phenylalanine or tryptophan. The D gene is left open where the match is weak. Clone size, where shown, is once, few, many, or a class for clones that have expanded.

>NA|TRBV6-5|TRBJ1-5|TRBD1
CASSSGQGPQHF
TGTGCCAGCAGTTCAGGACAGGGGCCCCAGCATTTT
>NA|TRBV25-1|TRBJ2-7|NA
CASSVSQRASSYEQYF
TGTGCCAGCAGTGTAAGTCAGCGGGCGAGCTCCTACGAGCAGTACTTC
>NA|TRBV11-1|TRBJ1-2|NA
CASSLMAGEANYGYTF
TGTGCCAGCAGCTTAATGGCAGGGGAAGCTAACTATGGCTACACCTTC
>NA|TRBV9|TRBJ1-5|NA
CASSVSATNNQPQHF
TGTGCCAGCAGCGTGTCAGCGACCAACAATCAGCCCCAGCATTTT
>NA|TRBV11-3|TRBJ2-7|TRBD2
CASSRGGGTYEQYF
TGTGCCAGCAGCCGGGGCGGGGGTACCTACGAGCAGTACTTC
>NA|TRBV9|TRBJ2-7|NA
CASSVEGEIGYEQYF
TGTGCCAGCAGCGTGGAGGGGGAGATCGGCTACGAGCAGTACTTC
>NA|TRBV28|TRBJ1-3|TRBD1
CASRLRQGEVGNTIYF
TGTGCCAGCAGGCTCAGACAGGGGGAGGTCGGAAACACCATATATTTT
>NA|TRBV19|TRBJ1-2|NA
CASSRVAYGYTF
TGTGCCAGTAGTAGGGTTGCTTATGGCTACACCTTC
>NA|TRBV6-5|TRBJ1-2|NA
CASSQAGTGGYTF
TGTGCCAGCAGTCAAGCGGGGACGGGCGGCTACACCTTC
>few|TRBV27|TRBJ2-2|NA
CASSFARKRTGELFF
TGTGCCAGCAGTTTCGCCAGGAAGAGAACCGGGGAGCTGTTTTTT
>NA|TRBV7-3|TRBJ2-1|TRBD2
CASSFSGDYYNEQFF
TGTGCCAGCAGCTTTAGCGGGGATTACTACAATGAGCAGTTCTTC
>NA|TRBV7-9|TRBJ2-3|NA
CASSLSASADTQYF
TGTGCCAGCAGCTTATCGGCTAGCGCAGATACGCAGTATTTT
>NA|TRBV28|TRBJ2-7|NA
CASIPGGGEVDEQYF
TGTGCCAGCATCCCAGGGGGGGGAGAAGTGGACGAGCAGTACTTC
>NA|TRBV5-6|TRBJ2-5|NA
CASSQTGTQYF
TGTGCCAGCAGTCAAACCGGGACCCAGTACTTC
>NA|TRBV2|TRBJ2-1|NA
CASSENTQTEQFF
TGTGCCAGCAGTGAAAATACACAAACCGAGCAGTTCTTC
>NA|TRBV29-1|TRBJ1-1|TRBD1
CSVLGTVNTEAFF
TGCAGCGTTCTTGGGACAGTGAACACTGAAGCTTTCTTT
>NA|TRBV6-1|TRBJ1-1|NA
CASSEPGSSNTEAFF
TGTGCCAGCAGTGAACCGGGCAGCAGCAACACTGAAGCTTTCTTT